This passage covers 7 T cell receptor beta chains from one sample sequenced in a study of cytotoxic CD8 clonotypes in ibrutinib-treated CLL. Data came from immunoSEQ multiplex PCR; TCRdb stores just in-frame clones and leaves some out. This sample yields roughly 220,000 clones, of which about 75% are seen a single time; about 6% belongs to the top ten. Sequencing used PBMCs, obtained after 12 months of ibrutinib treatment. Receptors originate from a human donor with chronic lymphocytic leukemia.

The V call is TRBV19, the J call TRBJ1-2; the D is unclear. V dropped 7 bases and J dropped 2 bases, with 20 bases sitting between them. CDR3 length: 16 amino acids. CDR1 and CDR2 (germline): LNHDA, SQIVND (reference sequence). CDR3 nucleotide sequence: TGTGCCAGTAATTATTGGAGTGACACCTACAACTATGGCTACACCTTC. This gives the protein CASNYWSDTYNYGYTF.

The count of this clone is one. The rearrangement uses TRBV7-3 and TRBJ2-6, with no clear D. Looked up from germline, CDR1 is SGHTA and CDR2 is FQGTGA. Deletions cut 7 bases from V and 0 bases from J, with 10 bases between. CDR3 length equals 15 residues. CDR3 DNA: TGTGCCAGCACCTTGACGGGCTCTGGGGCCAACGTCCTGACTTTC. Amino acids: CASTLTGSGANVLTF.

The chain is built from TRBV18 and TRBJ2-5; D is perhaps TRBD2 (5 bases). The V end lost 3 bases, the J end lost 2 bases, and 13 bases lay between the germline ends. The CDR3 runs 15 residues. Germline CDR1 and CDR2: KGHSH and LQKENI. The CDR3 sequence is CASSPFRGLQETQYF. The CDR3 coding sequence is TGTGCCAGCTCACCTTTCCGGGGATTACAAGAGACCCAGTACTTC.

The rearrangement uses TRBV6-5 and TRBJ1-1, with a tentative D call TRBD1 (6 bases). The V end lost 6 bases, the J end lost 6 bases, and 11 bases lay between the germline ends. This CDR3 has 12 residues. Per germline, CDR1 MNHEY and CDR2 SVGAGI. The CDR3 loop is CASSTGLAEAFF. The CDR3 region has the DNA TGTGCCAGCAGCACAGGGTTGGCTGAAGCTTTCTTT.

The chain has TRBV9 and TRBJ2-6; 15 bases line up with TRBD2. This CDR3 is built from 21 residues. The germline V gene encodes CDR1 SGDLS and CDR2 YYNGEE. V was clipped by 0 bases and J by 1 base; unmatched bases: 8. CDR3 in amino acids: CASSVERTSGRALSGANVLTF. As DNA, the CDR3 is TGTGCCAGCAGCGTAGAGAGGACTAGCGGGAGGGCCTTGTCTGGGGCCAACGTCCTGACTTTC.

The rearrangement uses TRBV11-1 and TRBJ2-7; weak D call: TRBD2 (6 bases). Germline CDR1 SGHAT, CDR2 FQDESV (reference sequence). V lost 0 bases to trimming and J lost 5 bases, with 14 bases between them. There are 15 residues in the CDR3. The CDR3 coding sequence is TGTGCCAGCAGCTTAGCGCCACTAGCCGGAGACGAGCAGTACTTC. Translating it yields CASSLAPLAGDEQYF.

The V gene is TRBV27, the J gene TRBJ2-7; D not resolved. Trimming took off 3 bases at V and 2 bases at J, with 8 bases between the two ends. CDR3 length: 13 amino acids. Germline V gene sequence: CDR1 MNHEY, CDR2 SMNVEV (reference sequence). CDR3 bases: TGTGCCAGCAGTTTCACTGCCACCTACGAGCAGTACTTC. Translating it yields CASSFTATYEQYF.